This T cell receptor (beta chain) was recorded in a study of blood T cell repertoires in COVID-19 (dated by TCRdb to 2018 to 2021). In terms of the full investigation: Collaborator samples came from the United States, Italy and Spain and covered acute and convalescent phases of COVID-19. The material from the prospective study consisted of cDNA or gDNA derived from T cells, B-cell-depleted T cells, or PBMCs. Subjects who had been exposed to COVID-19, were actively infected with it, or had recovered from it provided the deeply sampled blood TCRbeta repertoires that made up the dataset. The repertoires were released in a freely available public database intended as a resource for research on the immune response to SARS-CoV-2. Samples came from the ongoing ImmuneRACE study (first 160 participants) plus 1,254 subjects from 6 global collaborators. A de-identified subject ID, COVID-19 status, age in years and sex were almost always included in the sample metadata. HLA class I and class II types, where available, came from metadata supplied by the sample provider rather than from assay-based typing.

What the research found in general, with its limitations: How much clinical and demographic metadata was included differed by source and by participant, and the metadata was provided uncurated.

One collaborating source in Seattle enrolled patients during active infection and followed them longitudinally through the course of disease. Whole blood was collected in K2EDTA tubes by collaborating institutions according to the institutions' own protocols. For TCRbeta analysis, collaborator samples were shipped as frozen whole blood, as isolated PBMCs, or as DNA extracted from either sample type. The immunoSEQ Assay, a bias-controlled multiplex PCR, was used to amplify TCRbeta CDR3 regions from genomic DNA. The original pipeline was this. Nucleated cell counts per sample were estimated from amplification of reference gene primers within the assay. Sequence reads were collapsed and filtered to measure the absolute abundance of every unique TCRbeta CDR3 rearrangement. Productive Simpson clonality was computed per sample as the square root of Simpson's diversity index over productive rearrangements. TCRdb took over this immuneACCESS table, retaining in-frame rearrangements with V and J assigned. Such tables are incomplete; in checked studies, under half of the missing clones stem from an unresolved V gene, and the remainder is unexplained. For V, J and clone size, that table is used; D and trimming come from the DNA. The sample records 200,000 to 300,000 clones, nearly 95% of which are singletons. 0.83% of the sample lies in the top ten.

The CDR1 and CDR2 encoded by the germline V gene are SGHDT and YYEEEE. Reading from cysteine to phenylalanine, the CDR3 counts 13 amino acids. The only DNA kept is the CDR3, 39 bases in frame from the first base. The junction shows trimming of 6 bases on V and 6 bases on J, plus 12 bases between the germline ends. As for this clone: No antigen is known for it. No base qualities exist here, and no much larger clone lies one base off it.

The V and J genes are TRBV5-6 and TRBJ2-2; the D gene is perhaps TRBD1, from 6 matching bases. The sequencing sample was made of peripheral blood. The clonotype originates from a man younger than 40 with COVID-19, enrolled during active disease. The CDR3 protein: CASNRGGSGELFF. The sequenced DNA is TGTGCCAGCAACAGAGGGGGTTCCGGGGAGCTGTTTTTT.